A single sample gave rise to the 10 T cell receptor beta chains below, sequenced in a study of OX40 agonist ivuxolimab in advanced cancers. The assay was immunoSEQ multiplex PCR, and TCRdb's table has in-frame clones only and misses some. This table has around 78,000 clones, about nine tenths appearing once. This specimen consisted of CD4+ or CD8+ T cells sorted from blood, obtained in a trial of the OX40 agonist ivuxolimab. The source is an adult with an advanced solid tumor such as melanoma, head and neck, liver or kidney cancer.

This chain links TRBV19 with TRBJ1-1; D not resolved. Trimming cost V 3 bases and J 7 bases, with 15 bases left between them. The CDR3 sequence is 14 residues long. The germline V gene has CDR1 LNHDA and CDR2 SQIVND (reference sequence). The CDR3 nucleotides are TGTGCCAGTAGTATCATAGCAGCGTCGATTGAAGCTTTCTTT. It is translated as CASSIIAASIEAFF.

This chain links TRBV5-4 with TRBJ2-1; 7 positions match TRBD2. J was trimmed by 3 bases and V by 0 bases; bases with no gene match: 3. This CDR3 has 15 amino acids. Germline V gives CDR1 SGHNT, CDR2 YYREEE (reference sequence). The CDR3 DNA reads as TGTGCCAGCAGCTTGGGTTTAGCGGGCTACAATGAGCAGTTCTTC. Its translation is CASSLGLAGYNEQFF.

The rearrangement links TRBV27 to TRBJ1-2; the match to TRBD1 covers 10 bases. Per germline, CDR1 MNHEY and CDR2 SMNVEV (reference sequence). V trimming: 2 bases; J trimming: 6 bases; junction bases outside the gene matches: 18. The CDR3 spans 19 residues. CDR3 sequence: CASSLRDPGQGNDHHGYTF. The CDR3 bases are TGTGCCAGCAGTTTAAGAGATCCGGGACAGGGGAATGACCACCATGGCTACACCTTC.

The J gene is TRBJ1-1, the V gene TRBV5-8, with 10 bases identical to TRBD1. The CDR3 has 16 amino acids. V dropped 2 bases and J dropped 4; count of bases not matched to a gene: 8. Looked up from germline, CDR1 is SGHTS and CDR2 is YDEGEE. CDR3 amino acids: CASSFDRGRVITEAFF. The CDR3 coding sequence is TGTGCCAGCAGCTTCGACAGGGGGCGCGTTATCACTGAAGCTTTCTTT. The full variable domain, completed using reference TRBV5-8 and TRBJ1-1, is EAGVTQSPTHLIKTRGQQATLRCSPISGHTSVYWYQQALGLGLQFLLWYDEGEERNRGNFPPRFSGRQFPNYSSELNVNALELEDSALYLCASSFDRGRVITEAFFGQGTRLTVV.

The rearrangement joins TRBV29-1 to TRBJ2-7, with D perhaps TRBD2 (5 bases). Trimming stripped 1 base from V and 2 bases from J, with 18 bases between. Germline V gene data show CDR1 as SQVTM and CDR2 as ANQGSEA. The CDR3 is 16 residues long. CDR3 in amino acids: CSVEGRRGSDPYEQYF. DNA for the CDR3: TGCAGCGTTGAAGGGCGGCGCGGGTCCGACCCCTACGAGCAGTACTTC.

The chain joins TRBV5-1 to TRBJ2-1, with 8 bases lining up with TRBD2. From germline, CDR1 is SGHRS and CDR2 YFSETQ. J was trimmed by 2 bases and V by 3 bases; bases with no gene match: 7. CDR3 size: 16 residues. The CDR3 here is CASSSSGSSTYNEQFF. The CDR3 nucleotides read TGCGCCAGCAGCTCAAGCGGGAGTTCAACCTACAATGAGCAGTTCTTC.

CDR3 amino acids: CASSQDHAETQYF. For the CDR3, the DNA is TGTGCCAGCAGCCAAGATCATGCAGAGACCCAGTACTTC. The chain carries TRBV7-9 and TRBJ2-5; D uncertain. The CDR3 contains 13 residues. In germline, CDR1 is SEHNR, CDR2 FQNEAQ (reference sequence). V gave up 5 bases and J gave up 4 bases, with 11 bases separating them.

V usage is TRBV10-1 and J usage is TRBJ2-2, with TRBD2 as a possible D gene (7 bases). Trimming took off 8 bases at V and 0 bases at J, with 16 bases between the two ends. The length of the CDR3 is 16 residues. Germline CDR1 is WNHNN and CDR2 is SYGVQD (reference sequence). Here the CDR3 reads CASGLGGLANTGELFF. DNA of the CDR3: TGCGCCAGCGGATTGGGGGGGCTGGCGAACACCGGGGAGCTGTTTTTT.

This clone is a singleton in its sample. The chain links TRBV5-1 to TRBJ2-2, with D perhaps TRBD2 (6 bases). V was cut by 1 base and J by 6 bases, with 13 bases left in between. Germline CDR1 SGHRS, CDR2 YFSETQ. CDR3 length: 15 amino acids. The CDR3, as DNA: TGCGCCAGCAGCTTGTTGGTAGGGAGGTCCGGGGAGCTGTTTTTT. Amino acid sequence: CASSLLVGRSGELFF.

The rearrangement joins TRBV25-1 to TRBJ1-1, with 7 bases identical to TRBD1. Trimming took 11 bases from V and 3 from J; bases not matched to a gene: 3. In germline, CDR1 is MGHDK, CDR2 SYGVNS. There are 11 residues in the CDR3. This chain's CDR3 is CASRGYTEAFF. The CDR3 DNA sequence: TGTGCCTCCAGGGGGTACACTGAAGCTTTCTTT.